One and the same sample provided the 6 T cell receptor beta chains below, sequenced in a study of T cell responses to AZD1222 COVID-19 vaccine (dated by TCRdb to 2020 to 2022). Receptors were amplified or captured by the immunoSEQ multiplex PCR assay. TCRdb re-hosts the immuneACCESS table, in-frame sequences only. Its copies lack some clones; in the studies checked, an unresolved V gene accounts for under half of them, and the cause for the rest is not known. For this sample the table gives approximately 110,000 clones, of which around 92% were detected only once. Approximately 7.9% of the sample goes to the ten largest clones. The time point tag for this specimen amounts to: about 28 days (+/-7) after the second vaccine dose. The sequencing used peripheral blood, collected 28 days after the second AZD1222 dose. These receptors originate from an adult who received the AZD1222 COVID-19 vaccine.

The chain couples TRBV18 to TRBJ1-5; 9 bases fit TRBD1. The CDR3 sequence is 13 residues long. V lost 5 bases and J lost 7; bases outside the gene matches: 3. The germline gives CDR1 KGHSH, CDR2 LQKENI. CDR3 DNA sequence: TGTGCCAGCTCATCCGGACAGGGGCAGCCCCAGCATTTT. Protein sequence: CASSSGQGQPQHF.

The CDR3 region is CASSLMVSTDTQYF. For the CDR3, the DNA is TGTGCCAGCAGCTTAATGGTTAGCACAGATACGCAGTATTTT. V is TRBV7-9 and J is TRBJ2-3; D gene uncertain. The germline V gene has CDR1 SEHNR and CDR2 FQNEAQ (reference sequence). Trimming cost V 2 bases and J 0 bases, with 6 bases left between them. The CDR3 is 14 residues long.

The CDR3 loop is CASSLGGYMNTEAFF. Here the CDR3 DNA reads TGCGCCAGCAGCTTGGGCGGTTACATGAACACTGAAGCTTTCTTT. This rearrangement joins TRBV5-1 to TRBJ1-1; D is undetermined. Between the trimmed V and J ends, which lost 0 bases and 0 bases, there was a span of 9 bases. Looked up from germline, CDR1 is SGHRS and CDR2 is YFSETQ. This CDR3 has 15 amino acids. Combining the CDR3 with reference TRBV5-1 and TRBJ1-1 gives the whole variable domain KAGVTQTPRYLIKTRGQQVTLSCSPISGHRSVSWYQQTPGQGLQFLFEYFSETQRNKGNFPGRFSGRQFSNSRSEMNVSTLELGDSALYLCASSLGGYMNTEAFFGQGTRLTVV.

The V call is TRBV10-1, the J call TRBJ2-2; perhaps TRBD1 as D (6 bases). The germline V gene encodes CDR1 WNHNN and CDR2 SYGVQD (reference sequence). This CDR3 contains 14 residues. The V end lost 5 bases, the J end lost 1 base, and 8 bases lay between the germline ends. The CDR3 DNA follows: TGCGCCAGCAGTCTGGGACAGAACACCGGGGAGCTGTTTTTT. This sequence encodes CASSLGQNTGELFF.

The V and J genes are TRBV3-1 (or the pseudogene TRBV3-2) and TRBJ2-3, with 9 bases that match TRBD2. The CDR3 is 17 amino acids. Germline values: CDR1 LGHDT, CDR2 YNNKEL (reference sequence). The ends lost 3 bases at V and 1 base at J; junction bases unmatched: 8. This CDR3 is CASSQAGLAFGTDTQYF. Written as DNA, the CDR3 is TGTGCCAGCAGCCAGGCTGGACTAGCGTTTGGCACAGATACGCAGTATTTT.

This chain links TRBV11-2 with TRBJ2-7; TRBD2 matches at 10 bases. Germline lookup yields CDR1 SGHAT and CDR2 FQNNGV. The CDR3 is 15 amino acids. V gave up 5 bases and J gave up 6 bases; unmatched junction bases: 10. CDR3 protein: CASSISSGGPLEQYF. The CDR3 coding sequence is TGTGCCAGCAGCATAAGTAGCGGGGGGCCCCTCGAGCAGTACTTC.